One and the same sample provided the 32 T cell receptor beta chains below, sequenced in a study of OX40 agonist ivuxolimab in advanced cancers. Here immunoSEQ multiplex PCR was the method, and the copy in TCRdb shows in-frame clones only, minus some. The sample includes some 72,000 clones, approximately 80% seen only once; the top ten take roughly 0.48%. The starting material was CD4+ or CD8+ T cells sorted from blood, obtained in a trial of the OX40 agonist ivuxolimab. These receptors all come from an adult with an advanced solid tumor such as melanoma, head and neck, liver or kidney cancer.

This clone was counted once. The rearrangement joins TRBV30 to TRBJ1-2; TRBD1 agrees at 11 bases. CDR1 is GTSNPN, CDR2 SVGIG, per germline (reference sequence). The J segment lost 4 bases and the V segment lost 3 bases, leaving 10 bases of the junction unmatched. CDR3 size: 16 residues. For the CDR3, the DNA is TGTGCCTGGAGACGGGACAGGGGGTCTCTTGTCTATGGCTACACCTTC. It yields the protein CAWRRDRGSLVYGYTF.

This chain links TRBV7-8 with TRBJ2-5, with 10 nucleotides matching TRBD1. Germline lookup yields CDR1 SGHVS and CDR2 FQNEAQ. The CDR3 runs 14 residues. V lost 5 bases and J lost 4; bases outside the gene matches: 4. The CDR3 DNA sequence: TGTGCCAGCAGCAGGCGGACAGGGGGAGAGACCCAGTACTTC. Translating gives CASSRRTGGETQYF.

The chain couples TRBV30 to TRBJ1-5; a possible D gene is TRBD1 (6 bases). With 0 bases removed from V and 6 bases from J, the gap between germline ends came to 12 bases. Per germline, CDR1 GTSNPN and CDR2 SVGIG (reference sequence). CDR3 length equals 14 residues. CDR3 protein: CAWSVIGRGQPQHF. The DNA for the CDR3 is TGTGCCTGGAGTGTAATTGGCAGGGGTCAGCCCCAGCATTTT. The variable domain in full, with the rest retrieved from reference TRBV30 and TRBJ1-5, is SQTIHQWPATLVQPVGSPLSLECTVEGTSNPNLYWYRQAAGRGLQLLFYSVGIGQISSEVPQNLSASRPQDRQFILSSKKLLLSDSGFYLCAWSVIGRGQPQHFGDGTRLSIL.

The V gene is TRBV14, the J gene TRBJ2-3; D uncertain. The length of the CDR3 is 13 residues. Germline loops: CDR1 SGHDN, CDR2 FVKESK. Trimming cost V 2 bases and J 6 bases, with 9 bases left between them. This CDR3 reads CASSQNSGDTQYF. CDR3 coding DNA: TGTGCCAGCAGCCAAAACTCCGGGGATACGCAGTATTTT. Complete variable domain (other parts from reference TRBV14 and TRBJ2-3): EAGVTQFPSHSVIEKGQTVTLRCDPISGHDNLYWYRRVMGKEIKFLLHFVKESKQDESGMPNNRFLAERTGGTYSTLKVQPAELEDSGVYFCASSQNSGDTQYFGPGTRLTVL.

This chain joins TRBV28 and TRBJ1-4; tentatively, D is TRBD1 (6 bases). V was cut by 6 bases and J by 1 base, with 9 bases left in between. The germline gives CDR1 MDHEN, CDR2 SYDVKM. The CDR3 covers 14 residues. Written as DNA, the CDR3 is TGTGCCAGCAGCCAACAGGGAACTAATGAAAAACTGTTTTTT. It codes for CASSQQGTNEKLFF.

The V and J genes are TRBV2 and TRBJ2-2; D might be TRBD1 (7 bases). Trimming removed 10 bases from V and 4 bases from J, with 16 bases in between. CDR3 length: 14 residues. The germline V gene has CDR1 SNHLY and CDR2 FYNNEI. CDR3 residues: CATRRDSLTGELFF. CDR3 nucleotides: TGTGCCACAAGGCGGGACAGCCTCACCGGGGAGCTGTTTTTT.

The gene calls are TRBV6-5 and TRBJ1-1; D is ambiguous. V was cut by 6 bases and J by 1 base, with 9 bases left in between. The CDR3 extends over 13 amino acids. CDR1 MNHEY and CDR2 SVGAGI come from the germline V gene. The CDR3 spells CASSLRWNTEAFF. The CDR3 region has the DNA TGTGCCAGCAGCCTCCGGTGGAACACTGAAGCTTTCTTT.

The chain couples TRBV7-2 to TRBJ1-6; no clear D. V dropped 3 bases and J dropped 3 bases, with 6 bases sitting between them. Per the germline V gene, CDR1 is SGHTA and CDR2 is FQGNSA. The CDR3 consists of 14 residues. CDR3 sequence (DNA): TGTGCCAGCAGCTTCCCAGGCTATAATTCACCCCTCCACTTT. It is translated as CASSFPGYNSPLHF. The full variable domain, completed using reference TRBV7-2 and TRBJ1-6, is GAGVSQSPSNKVTEKGKDVELRCDPISGHTALYWYRQSLGQGLEFLIYFQGNSAPDKSGLPSDRFSAERTGGSVSTLTIQRTQQEDSAVYLCASSFPGYNSPLHFGNGTRLTVT.

The chain has TRBV7-9 and TRBJ1-2, with 12 positions matching TRBD1. Per the germline V gene, CDR1 is SEHNR and CDR2 is FQNEAQ (reference sequence). The CDR3 extends over 15 amino acids. Unmatched junction bases numbered 7, after V lost 5 bases and J lost 6 bases. CDR3 bases: TGTGCCAGCAGCGCAGGGACAGGGGGCGTGGATGGCTACACCTTC. Translation: CASSAGTGGVDGYTF. Complete variable domain (other parts from reference TRBV7-9 and TRBJ1-2): DTGVSQNPRHKITKRGQNVTFRCDPISEHNRLYWYRQTLGQGPEFLTYFQNEAQLEKSRLLSDRFSAERPKGSFSTLEIQRTEQGDSAMYLCASSAGTGGVDGYTFGSGTRLTVV.

The chain uses TRBV7-8 and TRBJ2-3; D call uncertain. The CDR3 has 12 residues. V lost 1 base and J 5 bases, leaving 4 bases between the germline ends. The germline gives CDR1 SGHVS, CDR2 FQNEAQ. This chain's CDR3 is CASSLEQDTQYF. The CDR3 DNA sequence: TGTGCCAGCAGCTTAGAGCAAGATACGCAGTATTTT.

The rearrangement links TRBV4-1 to TRBJ1-5; D remains unclear. Germline assignment: CDR1 MGHRA and CDR2 YSYEKL. Trimming took off 3 bases at V and 4 bases at J, with 13 bases between the two ends. This CDR3 contains 15 residues. The CDR3 loop reads CASSQSEWVNQPQHF. The CDR3, as DNA: TGCGCCAGCAGCCAGTCCGAGTGGGTTAATCAGCCCCAGCATTTT.

The CDR3 spells CASSSQGASTNEKLFF. CDR3 in DNA: TGTGCCAGCAGCTCGCAGGGAGCGTCAACTAATGAAAAACTGTTTTTT. The gene calls are TRBV7-8 and TRBJ1-4; D possibly corresponds to TRBD1 (5 bases). The V gene's germline CDR1 is SGHVS and CDR2 FQNEAQ. The V and J ends lost 4 bases and 0 bases respectively, with 12 bases between them. This CDR3 is 16 amino acids long.

The chain is built from TRBV9 and TRBJ1-3; the D gene is possibly TRBD1 (6 bases). CDR1 is SGDLS and CDR2 is YYNGEE in the germline V gene. The CDR3 totals 17 residues. The V and J ends lost 4 bases and 0 bases respectively, with 17 bases between them. CDR3 bases: TGTGCCAGCAGCATAAGCCTAACAGGGACCTCTGGAAACACCATATATTTT. Encoded protein: CASSISLTGTSGNTIYF.

The chain carries TRBV6-6 and TRBJ1-2; D unresolved. The CDR3 loop spans 13 amino acids. Trimming cost V 0 bases and J 2 bases, with 4 bases left between them. CDR1 MNHNY and CDR2 SVGAGI come from the germline V gene (reference sequence). The DNA of the CDR3 is TGTGCCAGCAGTTACTCGCCCAACTATGGCTACACCTTC. It yields the protein CASSYSPNYGYTF.

This chain joins TRBV11-2 and TRBJ2-7; D is unresolved. This CDR3 has 13 amino acids. V lost 3 bases and J 3 bases, leaving 9 bases between the germline ends. The germline CDR1 and CDR2 sequences are SGHAT and FQNNGV. The CDR3 sequence: CASSLDPNYEQYF. CDR3 sequence (DNA): TGTGCCAGCAGCTTGGATCCAAACTACGAGCAGTACTTC.

This clone came up many times. This sequence joins TRBV10-3 and TRBJ1-2, with 10 bases matching TRBD1. This CDR3 has 15 amino acids. With 6 bases clipped from V and 8 bases from J, the junction kept 12 bases outside the gene matches. Germline V CDR1 and CDR2: ENHRY, SYGVKD. CDR3: CAIRPGQGDRMGYTF. The CDR3 DNA follows: TGTGCCATCAGACCTGGACAGGGGGATAGAATGGGCTACACCTTC.

The genes are TRBV5-5 and TRBJ1-5; D possibly corresponds to TRBD1 (5 bases). The CDR3 extends over 16 amino acids. CDR1 and CDR2 (germline): SGHKS, YYEKEE (reference sequence). Between the trimmed V and J ends, which lost 5 bases and 3 bases, there was a span of 18 bases. The CDR3 nucleotides are TGTGCCAGCAGACCTGTGGGGAGGGGAGACAATCAGCCCCAGCATTTT. This sequence encodes CASRPVGRGDNQPQHF.

V and J are TRBV6-5 and TRBJ1-2, with 10 bases that match TRBD1. The V gene's germline CDR1 is MNHEY and CDR2 SVGAGI. The CDR3 extends over 14 amino acids. With V trimmed by 7 bases and J by 3 bases, 5 bases remained unmatched. The CDR3 loop reads CASTLGTGDYGYTF. The CDR3 DNA is TGTGCCAGCACCCTAGGGACAGGGGACTATGGCTACACCTTC.

In this sample, this clone turned up once. The V gene is TRBV5-1, the J gene TRBJ2-7; 7 positions match TRBD2. CDR1 and CDR2 (germline): SGHRS, YFSETQ. The CDR3 is made up of 15 amino acids. Trimming cost V 0 bases and J 7 bases; bases outside gene matches: 10. CDR3 region: CASSLGSGRDGEQYF. In DNA form, the CDR3 reads TGCGCCAGCAGCTTGGGAAGTGGGAGGGACGGTGAGCAGTACTTC.

This clone has only one observation. J is TRBJ1-2 and V is TRBV11-2, with 7 bases aligning to TRBD1. Trimming at V came to 1 base and at J to 3 bases, leaving 5 bases not matched to a gene. The V gene's germline CDR1 is SGHAT and CDR2 FQNNGV. The CDR3 contains 15 residues. CDR3: CASSLVGGQHYGYTF. CDR3 coding DNA: TGTGCCAGCAGCTTAGTCGGGGGACAGCACTATGGCTACACCTTC.

The chain links TRBV7-3 to TRBJ2-3, with 11 nucleotides matching TRBD2. This CDR3 comprises 15 residues. Germline assignment: CDR1 SGHTA and CDR2 FQGTGA. The J segment lost 5 bases and the V segment lost 0 bases, leaving 1 base of the junction unmatched. This chain's CDR3 is CASSLTGLAGDTQYF. CDR3 nucleotides: TGTGCCAGCAGCTTAACCGGACTAGCGGGAGATACGCAGTATTTT. The full variable domain, rest sourced from reference TRBV7-3 and TRBJ2-3, is GAGVSQTPSNKVTEKGKYVELRCDPISGHTALYWYRQSLGQGPEFLIYFQGTGAADDSGLPNDRFFAVRPEGSVSTLKIQRTERGDSAVYLCASSLTGLAGDTQYFGPGTRLTVL.

A remark on this clone: Being one base from a much bigger clone, this may be a read error. The sample holds other DNA sequences that translate to the same CDR3. CDR3 region: CASSVSYEQYF. CDR3 bases: TGTGCCAGCAGCGTGTCCTACGAGCAGTACTTC. The chain employs TRBV7-9 and TRBJ2-7; D not certain. Germline CDR1 SEHNR, CDR2 FQNEAQ (reference sequence). The CDR3 contains 11 residues. Trimming removed 5 bases at V and 1 base at J, with 3 bases between.

V usage is TRBV5-1 and J usage is TRBJ1-2; possible D gene TRBD1, 6 bases. The germline CDR1 and CDR2 sequences are SGHRS and YFSETQ. This CDR3 is 15 amino acids long. The V end was cut by 0 bases, the J end by 7 bases, with 16 bases between. CDR3: CASSLAGHFSGGYTF. The CDR3 nucleotides read TGCGCCAGCAGCTTGGCGGGACATTTTTCGGGTGGCTACACCTTC. The full variable domain, its missing parts supplied by reference TRBV5-1 and TRBJ1-2, is KAGVTQTPRYLIKTRGQQVTLSCSPISGHRSVSWYQQTPGQGLQFLFEYFSETQRNKGNFPGRFSGRQFSNSRSEMNVSTLELGDSALYLCASSLAGHFSGGYTFGSGTRLTVV.

This chain connects TRBV10-3 to TRBJ1-1; D is undetermined. From germline, CDR1 is ENHRY and CDR2 SYGVKD. Trimming shortened V by 8 bases and J by 2 bases, and 15 bases separated the two germline ends. CDR3 length: 14 residues. CDR3 in DNA: TGTGCCATCGGCAGTTCCTGGGCAAACACTGAAGCTTTCTTT. Translated: CAIGSSWANTEAFF.

This clone was found once. The rearrangement uses TRBV5-6 and TRBJ2-2, with TRBD1 matching over 8 bases. J was trimmed by 8 bases and V by 4 bases; bases with no gene match: 4. The CDR3 covers 13 residues. Germline V gives CDR1 SGHDT, CDR2 YYEEEE. The CDR3 reads CASSQDRVGELFF. CDR3 nucleotides: TGTGCCAGCAGCCAGGACAGGGTGGGGGAGCTGTTTTTT.

Only a few counts were recorded for this clone. The chain employs TRBV4-3 and TRBJ2-1; a weak D match, TRBD1 (6 bases). Trimming pared 4 bases from V and 9 bases from J, leaving 16 bases between. The CDR3 is made up of 14 amino acids. Per the germline V gene, CDR1 is LGHNA and CDR2 is YSLEER. The DNA of the CDR3 is TGCGCCAGCAGCCGGACGGGGCTGGGGGCTGAGCAGTTCTTC. It codes for CASSRTGLGAEQFF.

In this sample, this clone turned up once. This chain connects TRBV11-2 to TRBJ2-7; TRBD2 matches at 8 bases. The CDR3 loop spans 14 amino acids. The germline V gene has CDR1 SGHAT and CDR2 FQNNGV. With 3 bases clipped from V and 7 bases from J, the junction kept 8 bases outside the gene matches. For the CDR3, the DNA is TGTGCCAGCAGCTTCTTTCGGGGGGGTTTGGAGCAGTACTTC. Its protein is CASSFFRGGLEQYF. Full variable domain (remainder filled in from reference TRBV11-2 and TRBJ2-7): EAGVAQSPRYKIIEKRQSVAFWCNPISGHATLYWYQQILGQGPKLLIQFQNNGVVDDSQLPKDRFSAERLKGVDSTLKIQPAKLEDSAVYLCASSFFRGGLEQYFGPGTRLTVT.

The CDR3 is CASSLDDRGFSNEQFF. The CDR3 bases are TGTGCCAGCAGCTTAGACGACAGGGGGTTCAGCAATGAGCAGTTCTTC. V is TRBV7-9 and J is TRBJ2-1; 9 nucleotides align to TRBD1. The CDR3 loop spans 16 amino acids. J was trimmed by 6 bases and V by 1 base; bases with no gene match: 7. CDR1 SEHNR and CDR2 FQNEAQ come from the germline V gene (reference sequence). The full variable domain, in which reference TRBV7-9 and TRBJ2-1 provide the parts outside the CDR3, is DTGVSQNPRHKITKRGQNVTFRCDPISEHNRLYWYRQTLGQGPEFLTYFQNEAQLEKSRLLSDRFSAERPKGSFSTLEIQRTEQGDSAMYLCASSLDDRGFSNEQFFGPGTRLTVL.

This clone was found a few times. V gene TRBV2 combines with J gene TRBJ2-5; 15 nucleotides line up with TRBD2. Germline V gives CDR1 SNHLY, CDR2 FYNNEI. The length of the CDR3 is 19 residues. Trimming removed 4 bases from V and 4 bases from J; junction bases left unmatched: 13. CDR3 coding DNA: TGTGCCAGCAGTGCCGCCGGACTAGCGGGGGGGCCTAGAGGAGAGACCCAGTACTTC. This encodes CASSAAGLAGGPRGETQYF.

The chain joins TRBV9 to TRBJ1-6; TRBD1 matches 8 bases. Germline lookup yields CDR1 SGDLS and CDR2 YYNGEE. V trimming: 3 bases; J trimming: 5 bases; junction bases outside the gene matches: 4. The CDR3 is 15 amino acids. The chain's CDR3 is CASSADRGNNSPLHF. Written as DNA, the CDR3 is TGTGCCAGCAGCGCAGACAGGGGTAATAATTCACCCCTCCACTTT.

The chain has TRBV6-4 and TRBJ2-1, with 7 bases aligning to TRBD1. This CDR3 region has 15 residues. Trimming at V came to 6 bases and at J to 1 base, leaving 6 bases not matched to a gene. CDR1 and CDR2 from the germline V gene are MRHNA and SNTAGT. CDR3 region: CASSVDRASYNEQFF. The DNA of the CDR3 is TGTGCCAGCAGCGTTGACAGGGCATCCTACAATGAGCAGTTCTTC.

This chain links TRBV29-1 with TRBJ2-7; 9 bases agree with TRBD1. The V segment lost 3 bases and the J segment 7 bases; nucleotides outside the gene matches: 7. Germline V CDR1 and CDR2: SQVTM, ANQGSEA. The CDR3 runs 13 residues. CDR3 region: CSVEADRGAEQYF. The CDR3 region has the DNA TGCAGCGTTGAGGCGGACAGGGGCGCGGAGCAGTACTTC.